This T cell receptor (beta chain) was observed in a study of post-analysis software for immune sequencing data. Study as a whole: Patients with relapsing-remitting, secondary progressive and progressive-relapsing multiple sclerosis courses were all represented.

Points on this clonotype: Its target is unknown.

Built from TCR beta cDNA, the libraries had unique molecular identifiers in them. There were about 1 to 10 million T cells, and 510,000 or so cDNA molecules came from them. Via MiXCR, TCRdb re-called the PCR reads, giving one row per CDR3 protein. The sample records approximately 400,000 distinct CDR3 sequences, less than 40% being singletons. From germline, CDR1 is LNHDA and CDR2 SQIVND (reference sequence). The CDR3 totals 13 residues. Deletions cut 3 bases from V and 6 bases from J, with 11 bases between. Study-wide results and limits: Normalized Chao1 diversity in multiple sclerosis patients fell significantly below that of controls. A handful of TRBV segments appeared more often in patients than in controls, and TRBV5-6, TRBV5-1 and TRBV20-1 were among these.

The chain couples TRBV19 to TRBJ1-1, with D unresolved. Sequenced material: blood. The receptor comes from a girl aged 5-17 years with multiple sclerosis. The CDR3 DNA is TGTGCCAGTAGTATCAAGAGAGGAGCTGAAGCTTTCTTT. Encoded protein: CASSIKRGAEAFF. Full variable domain (missing parts from reference TRBV19 and TRBJ1-1): DGGITQSPKYLFRKEGQNVTLSCEQNLNHDAMYWYRQDPGQGLRLIYYSQIVNDFQKGDIAEGYSVSREKKESFPLTVTSAQKNPTAFYLCASSIKRGAEAFFGQGTRLTVV.